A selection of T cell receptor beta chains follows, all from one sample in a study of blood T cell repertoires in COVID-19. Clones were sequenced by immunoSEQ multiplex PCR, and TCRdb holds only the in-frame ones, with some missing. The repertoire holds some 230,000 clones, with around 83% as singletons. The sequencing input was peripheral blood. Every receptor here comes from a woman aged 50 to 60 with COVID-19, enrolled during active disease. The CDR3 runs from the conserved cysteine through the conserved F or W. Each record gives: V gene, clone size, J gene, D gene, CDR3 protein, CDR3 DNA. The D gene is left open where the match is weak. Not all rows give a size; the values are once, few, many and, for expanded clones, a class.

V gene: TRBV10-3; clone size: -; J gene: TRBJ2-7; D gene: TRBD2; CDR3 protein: CAISGGTSGGAYEQYF; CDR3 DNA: TGTGCCATCAGTGGGGGGACTAGCGGGGGAGCCTACGAGCAGTACTTC
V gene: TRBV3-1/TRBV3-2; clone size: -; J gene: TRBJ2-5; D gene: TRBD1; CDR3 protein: CASSQGTGYQETQYF; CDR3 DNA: TGTGCCAGCAGCCAAGGGACAGGGTACCAAGAGACCCAGTACTTC
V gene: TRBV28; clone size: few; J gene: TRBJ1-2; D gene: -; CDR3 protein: CASAMARAYGYTF; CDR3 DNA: TGTGCCAGCGCTATGGCGCGGGCCTATGGCTACACCTTC
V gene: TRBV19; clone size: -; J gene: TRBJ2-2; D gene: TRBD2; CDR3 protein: CASTYSGGGTGELFF; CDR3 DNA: TGTGCCAGTACCTATAGCGGGGGGGGCACCGGGGAGCTGTTTTTT
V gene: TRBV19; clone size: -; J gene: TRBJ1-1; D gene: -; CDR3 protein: CASSSISGSEAFF; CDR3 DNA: TGTGCCAGTAGTTCCATCTCAGGGTCAGAAGCTTTCTTT
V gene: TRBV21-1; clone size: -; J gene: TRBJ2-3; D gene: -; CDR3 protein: CASSIGTSGSTRPTDTQYF; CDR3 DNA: TGTGCCAGCAGCATCGGGACTAGCGGTTCCACTAGGCCCACAGATACGCAGTATTTT
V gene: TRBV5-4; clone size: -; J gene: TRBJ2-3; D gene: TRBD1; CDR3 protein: CASSFYRGLRTDTQYF; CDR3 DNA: TGTGCCAGCAGCTTCTACAGGGGGTTGAGGACAGATACGCAGTATTTT
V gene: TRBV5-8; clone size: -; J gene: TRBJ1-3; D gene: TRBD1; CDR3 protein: CASSFRWTGAGNTIYF; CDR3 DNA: TGTGCCAGCAGTTTCCGCTGGACAGGGGCTGGAAACACCATATATTTT
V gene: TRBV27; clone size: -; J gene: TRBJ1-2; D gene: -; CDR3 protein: CASSKLDRPYGYTF; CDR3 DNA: TGTGCCAGCAGTAAACTTGACAGACCCTATGGCTACACCTTC
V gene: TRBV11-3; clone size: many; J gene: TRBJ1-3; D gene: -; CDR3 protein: CASSLRGTSLGNTIYF; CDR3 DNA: TGTGCCAGCAGCTTAAGGGGGACTAGTCTTGGAAACACCATATATTTT
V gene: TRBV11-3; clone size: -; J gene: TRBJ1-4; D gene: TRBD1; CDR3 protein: CASSRGQGRNEKLFF; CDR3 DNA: TGTGCCAGCTCCCGAGGACAGGGTCGGAATGAAAAACTGTTTTTT
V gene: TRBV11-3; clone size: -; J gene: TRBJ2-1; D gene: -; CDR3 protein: CASLRSNEQFF; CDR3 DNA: TGTGCCAGCCTTAGATCCAATGAGCAGTTCTTC